Reported below is one T cell receptor (beta chain). The V gene end was trimmed by 1 base and the J gene end by 4 bases; junction bases not matched to a gene: 10. Germline V gene lookup returns CDR1 SEHNR and CDR2 FQNEAQ (reference sequence). The CDR3 contains 17 residues. This sample is part of a study of blood T cell repertoires in COVID-19. Study background: In each case, the material was cDNA or gDNA derived from T cells, B-cell-depleted T cells, or PBMCs.

In the original analysis: Reference gene primers were amplified, and this amplification served to estimate nucleated cell counts. The protocol was immunoSEQ multiplex PCR, while the TCRdb copy is restricted to in-frame clones and leaves out a portion. D and trimming were read from the DNA, whereas the V and J calls and clone size are those reported in that table. This table holds 150,000 to 180,000 clones, over 75% found once. This sequence originates from a man in his 60s with COVID-19, enrolled during active disease. The rearrangement uses TRBV7-9 and TRBJ1-2; 9 bases align to TRBD1. Sequences were obtained from peripheral blood. Here the CDR3 reads CASSLGGGDRDAYGYTF. For the CDR3, the DNA is TGTGCCAGCAGCTTAGGAGGCGGGGACAGGGACGCCTATGGCTACACCTTC.